The following is a T cell receptor (beta chain) sequence with its context. This clone was counted between two and nine times. Its binding antigen is unknown. Base qualities are not recorded, but no much larger clone differs from it by a single base. The sample belongs to a study of T cell responses to AZD1222 COVID-19 vaccine (dated by TCRdb to about 2021). For the study in its entirety: Because spike-specific TCR depth and breadth did not differ between the two schedules, AZD1222 recipients who got a second dose at roughly 4 weeks were pooled with those who got a second dose at roughly 12 weeks. TCR sequencing was performed for 230 to 250 trial participants, of whom 200 to 220 were given two doses of AZD1222 and approximately 26 were given two doses of MenACWY control vaccine. Trial participants were enrolled into age subgroups of 18-55, 56-69 and 70-plus years, which contained approximately 150, 28 and 58 TCR-sequenced participants, respectively. Overall study outcomes, separate from this receptor: Vaccine-associated CD4 TCRs spanned the whole spike protein, with dominant responses in regions 160-218 and 743-854. Because no day 14 peak-response samples were available, the repertoires could be characterized only after the peak T cell response. After two AZD1222 doses, both the breadth and the depth of spike-specific TCRs were significantly higher than at day 0 and than in MenACWY recipients. Epitopes outside the regions mutated in the B.1.351 and B.1.1.7 variants were reportedly recognized by nearly half of the unique spike-specific TCRs. Most participants were white British and females outnumbered males, and the authors suggested that clonal diversity may have been underestimated. Only a handful of AZD1222 recipients were SARS-CoV-2 seropositive at baseline, limiting conclusions about previously exposed vaccinees. The 56-69-year group was small, and its depth increase did not reach significance, likely because of low power.

The time point tag for this specimen amounts to: baseline before first vaccination. Vaccinee samples came from UK trials COV001 and COV002, including a single-blind randomized controlled phase 2/3 trial of AZD1222 (ChAdOx1 nCoV-19) in healthy adults. For TCRbeta chain sequencing, PBMC samples from trial participants were taken at day 0 and at day 28 after the second dose. The CDR3 regions of human TCRbeta chains were subjected to immunosequencing. The authors processed their data as follows. Repertoire TCRs were checked for matches against a reference library of SARS-CoV-2-specific TCRs that had been generated using the MIRA antigen-specificity platform. Breadth was defined as the fraction of unique TCRs that were SARS-CoV-2-associated, and depth was defined as the fraction of total T cells that were SARS-CoV-2-associated. Using the MIRA data, each spike-specific TCR was assigned both to the spike region to which the TCR was reactive and to a CD4 or CD8 class. Log10-transformed breadth and depth values were compared by one-way ANOVA with Sidak's multiple comparisons tests. This is the immuneACCESS table as TCRdb keeps it, with only in-frame sequences that have V and J called. A part of the clones is gone; compared with another copy, unresolved V genes explain less than half, and the rest is unexplained. The V and J calls and clone size come from that table; D and trimming were worked out from the DNA. For this sample the table gives approximately 160,000 clones, of which around nine tenths were detected only once. The ten largest clonotypes hold 4.5% to 6.5% of the sample.

The CDR3 runs 17 residues from the cysteine to the phenylalanine. Of all the DNA, just the CDR3 is kept, 51 bases in frame from base 1. Based on the germline V gene, the CDR1 and CDR2 sequences are MDHEN and SYDVKM. V and J lose 5 bases and 0 bases, and a span of 19 bases separates them. The TCR was taken from an adult in good health. The chain couples TRBV28 to TRBJ1-1; TRBD1 is a weak D gene call, 5 bases matching. Material: peripheral blood, obtained on day 0 of AZD1222 vaccination. The DNA sequence follows: TGTGCCAGCAGTCCGATTGGGACTTTCGGATTGAACACTGAAGCTTTCTTT. It specifies CASSPIGTFGLNTEAFF.